This TCR beta chain is drawn from a study of response to subunit inactivated influenza vaccine. There are a few counts of this clonotype. This CDR3 has 12 amino acids. V dropped 6 bases and J dropped 3 bases, with 9 bases sitting between them. The germline gives CDR1 ENHRY, CDR2 SYGVKD. One entry per CDR3 protein results from TCRdb running MiXCR on the RT-PCR reads. The sample contains over 450,000 distinct CDR3 sequences, 10% to 15% of which appear only once. The chain employs TRBV10-3 and TRBJ2-7; D is tentatively TRBD1 or TRBD2 (5 bases each). The material sequenced was PBMCs from blood, taken 35 to 45 days after vaccination. This TCR came from a man aged 45-65 years who received an inactivated influenza vaccine. In nucleotides, the CDR3 is TGTGCCATCAGGGGGGATTTCTACGAGCAGTACTTC. It translates to CAIRGDFYEQYF.